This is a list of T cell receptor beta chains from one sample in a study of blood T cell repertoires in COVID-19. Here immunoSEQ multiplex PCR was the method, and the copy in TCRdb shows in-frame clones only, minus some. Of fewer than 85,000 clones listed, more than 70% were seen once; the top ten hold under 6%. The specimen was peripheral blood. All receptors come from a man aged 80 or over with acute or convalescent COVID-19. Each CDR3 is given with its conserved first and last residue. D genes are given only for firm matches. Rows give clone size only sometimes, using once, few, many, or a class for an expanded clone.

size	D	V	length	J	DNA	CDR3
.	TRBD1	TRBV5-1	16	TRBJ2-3	TGCGCCAGCAGCTTGGGCTTACAGGGGTTGACAGATACGCAGTATTTT	CASSLGLQGLTDTQYF
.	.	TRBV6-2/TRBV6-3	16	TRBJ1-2	TGTGCCAGCAGTTACTCGAGTGGGGCGATAGACTATGGCTACACCTTC	CASSYSSGAIDYGYTF
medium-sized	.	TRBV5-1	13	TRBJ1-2	TGCGCCAGCAGCCCGGGCGGAGGGTTTGGCTACACCTTC	CASSPGGGFGYTF
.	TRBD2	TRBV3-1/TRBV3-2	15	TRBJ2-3	TGTGCCAGCAGCTACGAGGCTAGCGGCACAAATACGCAGTATTTT	CASSYEASGTNTQYF
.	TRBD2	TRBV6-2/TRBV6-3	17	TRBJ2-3	TGTGCCAGCAGTTACCCTCCCACTAGCGGGGGGAGAGATACGCAGTATTTT	CASSYPPTSGGRDTQYF
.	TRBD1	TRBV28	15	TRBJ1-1	TGTGCCAGCAGTTCCCCGGGACAGGGGGCCGTTGAAGCTTTCTTT	CASSSPGQGAVEAFF
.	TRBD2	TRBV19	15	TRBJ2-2	TGTGCCAGTAGTATAGTTCGGGGGGACACCGGGGAGCTGTTTTTT	CASSIVRGDTGELFF
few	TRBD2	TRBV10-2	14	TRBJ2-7	TGCGCCAGCAGTCCGACTAGCGGGAGAGCCGAGCAGTACTTC	CASSPTSGRAEQYF
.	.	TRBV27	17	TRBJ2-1	TGTGCCAGCAGTTTTGCAACAGGGAAGTACTCCTACAATGAGCAGTTCTTC	CASSFATGKYSYNEQFF
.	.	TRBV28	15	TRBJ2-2	TGTGCCAGCAGCCTTCTACTCTTGAACACCGGGGAGCTGTTTTTT	CASSLLLLNTGELFF
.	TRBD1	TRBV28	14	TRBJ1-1	TGTGCCAGCAGAAAAGGACAGGGAAGGACTGAAGCTTTCTTT	CASRKGQGRTEAFF
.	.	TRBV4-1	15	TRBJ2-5	TGCGCCAGCAGGGAGGGAGTGGTTTTCCAAGAGACCCAGTACTTC	CASREGVVFQETQYF
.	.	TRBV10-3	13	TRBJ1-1	TGTGCCATAAAAGAGCTGGTGAACACTGAAGCTTTCTTT	CAIKELVNTEAFF
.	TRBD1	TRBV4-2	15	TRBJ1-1	TGTGCCAGCAGCCAAGAAGGACAGGGCTACACTGAAGCTTTCTTT	CASSQEGQGYTEAFF
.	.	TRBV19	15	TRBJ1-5	TGTGCCAGTAGTATAGAGGATGGGGGGTTCCAGCCCCAGCATTTT	CASSIEDGGFQPQHF
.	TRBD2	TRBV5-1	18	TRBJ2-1	TGCGCCAGCAGCCCCAGGGTGGTGGGGGGGAGCTCCTACAATGAGCAGTTCTTC	CASSPRVVGGSSYNEQFF
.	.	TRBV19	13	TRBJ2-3	TGTGCCAGTAGTTGGGCTACTGGGGATACGCAGTATTTT	CASSWATGDTQYF
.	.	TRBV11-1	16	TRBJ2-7	TGTGCCAGCAGCCCCCAGCCTCTGGGGGGTATGGGCGAGCAGTACTTC	CASSPQPLGGMGEQYF
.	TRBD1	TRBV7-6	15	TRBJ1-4	TGTGCCAGCAGCTCTAACAGGGGAATAGATGAAAAACTGTTTTTT	CASSSNRGIDEKLFF
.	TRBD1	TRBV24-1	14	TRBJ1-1	TGTGCCACCAGTGAGGGACAGGGGAACACTGAAGCTTTCTTT	CATSEGQGNTEAFF
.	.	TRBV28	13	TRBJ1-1	TGTGCCAGCGGAACGAGGGTCGAGACTGAAGCTTTCTTT	CASGTRVETEAFF
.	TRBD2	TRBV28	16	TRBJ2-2	TGTGCCAGCAGTTTCTGGGGGACTACGAACACCGGGGAGCTGTTTTTT	CASSFWGTTNTGELFF
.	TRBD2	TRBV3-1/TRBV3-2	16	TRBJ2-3	TGTGCCAGCAGCCGAGCCGGCGGGGGGAGCACAGATACGCAGTATTTT	CASSRAGGGSTDTQYF
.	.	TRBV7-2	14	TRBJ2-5	TGTGCCAGCAGCCCCGGGCGGGGCGCCCGGACCCAGTACTTC	CASSPGRGARTQYF
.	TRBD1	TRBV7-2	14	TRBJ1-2	TGTGCCAGCAGTTGGGGGACAGGCGTCGATGGCTACACCTTC	CASSWGTGVDGYTF
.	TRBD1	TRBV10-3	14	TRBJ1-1	TGTGCCATCAGGGAACAGGGGCCGAACACTGAAGCTTTCTTT	CAIREQGPNTEAFF
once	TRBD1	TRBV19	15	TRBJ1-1	TGTGCCAGTAGGGGTAGGGGACAGGGGGCCAACGGGGCTTTCTTT	CASRGRGQGANGAFF
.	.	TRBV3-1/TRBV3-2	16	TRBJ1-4	TGTGCCAGCAGCCAAGATGTGGCAGCAACTAATGAAAAACTGTTTTTT	CASSQDVAATNEKLFF
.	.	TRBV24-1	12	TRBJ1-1	TGTGCCACCAGTGGGGGTAGGGGTGAAGCTTTCTTT	CATSGGRGEAFF
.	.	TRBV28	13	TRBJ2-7	TGTGCCACCATAAACGACGGGAACTACGAGCAGTACTTC	CATINDGNYEQYF
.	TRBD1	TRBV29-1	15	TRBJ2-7	TGCAGCGCCCAACGGGGACAGGGGACAGAATACGAGCAGTACTTC	CSAQRGQGTEYEQYF
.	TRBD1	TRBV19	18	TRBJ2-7	TGTGCCAGTAGTATAGGGTTTGCCGGGACAGGGCGAACCTACGAGCAGTACTTC	CASSIGFAGTGRTYEQYF
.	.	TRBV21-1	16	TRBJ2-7	TGTGCCAGCAGCAAAGGACAGCACGATCTTTCCTACGAGCAGTACTTC	CASSKGQHDLSYEQYF
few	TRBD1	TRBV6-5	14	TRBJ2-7	TGTGCCAGCAAAACCGGGACAGCCTACTACGAGCAGTACTTC	CASKTGTAYYEQYF
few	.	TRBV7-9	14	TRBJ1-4	TGTGCCAGCAGCTTTATTGTGGAGGAAGAAAAACTGTTTTTT	CASSFIVEEEKLFF
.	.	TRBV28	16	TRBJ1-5	TGTGCCAGCATAGACTTCCCGGTCGCGAGCAATCAGCCCCAGCATTTT	CASIDFPVASNQPQHF
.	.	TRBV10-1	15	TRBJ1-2	TGCGCCAGCAACCCTACCGGGGGGGCTGGCTATGGCTACACCTTC	CASNPTGGAGYGYTF
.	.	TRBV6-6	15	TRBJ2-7	TGTGCCAGCAGGAAGGAGGTCAGGGGGGACTACGAGCAGTACTTC	CASRKEVRGDYEQYF
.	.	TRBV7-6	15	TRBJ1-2	TGTGCCAGCAGCCCAACGGGGGAATTGAAGAATGGCTACACCTTC	CASSPTGELKNGYTF
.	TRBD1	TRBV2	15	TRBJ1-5	TGTGCCAGCAGTGGGCCAGGGGGCGCGGATCAGCCCCAGCATTTT	CASSGPGGADQPQHF
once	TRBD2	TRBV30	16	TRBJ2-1	TGTGCCTGGGCCTCGGGGGGTAGCGGGGGTCAGAATGAGCAGTTCTTC	CAWASGGSGGQNEQFF